This TCR beta chain was sequenced during a study of T cells after posttransplantation cyclophosphamide. Sequencing was performed with immunoSEQ multiplex PCR; in TCRdb, only in-frame clones are kept and a portion is missing. The sample lists more than 9,000 clones; roughly 86% were seen once. Cyclophosphamide on days +3 and +4 followed busulfan-fludarabine conditioning and a marrow graft. The sequencing here drew on CD4+ T cells sorted from PBMCs, taken after allogeneic stem cell transplant with posttransplant cyclophosphamide. This receptor was obtained from a young adult male patient who received an allogeneic stem cell transplant from a related donor, was CMV-positive, and had acute GVHD only. Some T cells could come from the graft donor.

In DNA, the CDR3 is TGTGCCAGCTCACCATTAGGGGTAGGTCAGCCCCAGCATTTT. Protein product: CASSPLGVGQPQHF. The chain recombines TRBV18 with TRBJ1-5; TRBD1 might be the D (5 bases). This CDR3 comprises 14 residues. Germline V gene lookup returns CDR1 KGHSH and CDR2 LQKENI. Trimming cost V 2 bases and J 6 bases, with 11 bases left between them.